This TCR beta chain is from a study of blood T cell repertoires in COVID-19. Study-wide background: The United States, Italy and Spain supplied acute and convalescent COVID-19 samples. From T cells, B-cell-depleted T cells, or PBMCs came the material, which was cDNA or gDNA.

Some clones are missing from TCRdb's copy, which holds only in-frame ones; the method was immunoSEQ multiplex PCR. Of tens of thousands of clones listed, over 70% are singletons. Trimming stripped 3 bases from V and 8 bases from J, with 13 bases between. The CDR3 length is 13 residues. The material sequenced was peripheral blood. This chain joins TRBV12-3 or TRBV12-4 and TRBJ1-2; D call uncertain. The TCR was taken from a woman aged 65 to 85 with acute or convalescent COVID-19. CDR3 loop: CASSFPGVLGYTF. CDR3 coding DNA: TGTGCCAGCAGTTTTCCGGGAGTCTTAGGCTACACCTTC.